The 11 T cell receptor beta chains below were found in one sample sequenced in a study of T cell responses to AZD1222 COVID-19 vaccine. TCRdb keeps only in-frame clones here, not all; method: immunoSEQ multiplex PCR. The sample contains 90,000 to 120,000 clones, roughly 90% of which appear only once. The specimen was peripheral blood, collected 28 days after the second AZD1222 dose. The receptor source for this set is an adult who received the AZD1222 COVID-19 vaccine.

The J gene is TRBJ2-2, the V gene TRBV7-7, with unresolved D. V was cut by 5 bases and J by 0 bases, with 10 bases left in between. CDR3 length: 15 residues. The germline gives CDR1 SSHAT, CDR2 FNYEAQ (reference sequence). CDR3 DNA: TGTGCCAGCAGCCGCAATCCCGCGAACACCGGGGAGCTGTTTTTT. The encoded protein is CASSRNPANTGELFF.

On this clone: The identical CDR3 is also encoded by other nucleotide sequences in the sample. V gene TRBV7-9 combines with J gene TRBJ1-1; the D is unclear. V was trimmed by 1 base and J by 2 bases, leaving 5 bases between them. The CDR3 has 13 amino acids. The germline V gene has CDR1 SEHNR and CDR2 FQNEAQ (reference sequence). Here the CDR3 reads CASSLEGNTEAFF. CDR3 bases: TGTGCCAGCAGCTTAGAGGGTAACACTGAAGCTTTCTTT.

This CDR3 reads CASSGGTGNTEAFF. The CDR3 coding sequence is TGTGCCAGCAGTGGAGGGACGGGGAACACTGAAGCTTTCTTT. The chain couples TRBV27 to TRBJ1-1; D possibly corresponds to TRBD1 (5 bases). CDR1 MNHEY and CDR2 SMNVEV come from the germline V gene (reference sequence). V lost 5 bases to trimming and J lost 1 base, with 11 bases between them. The CDR3 is 14 amino acids.

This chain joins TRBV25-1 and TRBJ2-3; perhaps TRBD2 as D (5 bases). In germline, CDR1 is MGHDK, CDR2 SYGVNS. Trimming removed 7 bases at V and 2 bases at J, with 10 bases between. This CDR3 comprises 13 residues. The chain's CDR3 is CASTERSTDTQYF. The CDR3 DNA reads TGTGCCAGCACGGAGCGGTCCACAGATACGCAGTATTTT. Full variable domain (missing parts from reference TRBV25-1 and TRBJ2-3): EADIYQTPRYLVIGTGKKITLECSQTMGHDKMYWYQQDPGMELHLIHYSYGVNSTEKGDLSSESTVSRIRTEHFPLTLESARPSHTSQYLCASTERSTDTQYFGPGTRLTVL.

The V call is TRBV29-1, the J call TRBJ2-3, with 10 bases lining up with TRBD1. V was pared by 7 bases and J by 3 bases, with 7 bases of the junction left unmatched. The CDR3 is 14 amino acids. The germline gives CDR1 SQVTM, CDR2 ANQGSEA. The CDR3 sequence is CSGRTGGATDTQYF. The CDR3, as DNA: TGCAGCGGGAGGACAGGGGGGGCAACAGATACGCAGTATTTT.

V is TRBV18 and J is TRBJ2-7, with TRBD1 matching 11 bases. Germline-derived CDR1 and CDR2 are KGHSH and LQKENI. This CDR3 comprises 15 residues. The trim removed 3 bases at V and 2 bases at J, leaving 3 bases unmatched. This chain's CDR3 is CASSPGTGGAYEQYF. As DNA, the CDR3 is TGTGCCAGCTCACCGGGGACAGGGGGAGCCTACGAGCAGTACTTC.

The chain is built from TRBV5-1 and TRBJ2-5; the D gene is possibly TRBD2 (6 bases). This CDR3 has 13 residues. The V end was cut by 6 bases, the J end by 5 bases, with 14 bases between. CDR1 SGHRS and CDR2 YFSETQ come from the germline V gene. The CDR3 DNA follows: TGCGCCAGCACCCGGGGGTCACGGGAGACCCAGTACTTC. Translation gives CASTRGSRETQYF.

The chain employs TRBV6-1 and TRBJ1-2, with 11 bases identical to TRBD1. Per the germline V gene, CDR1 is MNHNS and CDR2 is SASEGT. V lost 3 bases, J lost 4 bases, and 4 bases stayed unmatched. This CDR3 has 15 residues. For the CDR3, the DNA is TGTGCCAGCAGTGACCGGGACAGGGGGACCTATGGCTACACCTTC. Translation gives CASSDRDRGTYGYTF.

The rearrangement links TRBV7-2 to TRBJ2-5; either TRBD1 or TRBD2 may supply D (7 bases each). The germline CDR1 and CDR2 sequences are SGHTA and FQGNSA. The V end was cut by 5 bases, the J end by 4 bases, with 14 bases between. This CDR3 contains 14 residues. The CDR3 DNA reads TGTGCCAGCAGCGCCCAGGGGGGGAGAGAGACCCAGTACTTC. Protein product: CASSAQGGRETQYF. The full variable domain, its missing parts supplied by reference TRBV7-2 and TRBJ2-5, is GAGVSQSPSNKVTEKGKDVELRCDPISGHTALYWYRQSLGQGLEFLIYFQGNSAPDKSGLPSDRFSAERTGGSVSTLTIQRTQQEDSAVYLCASSAQGGRETQYFGPGTRLLVL.

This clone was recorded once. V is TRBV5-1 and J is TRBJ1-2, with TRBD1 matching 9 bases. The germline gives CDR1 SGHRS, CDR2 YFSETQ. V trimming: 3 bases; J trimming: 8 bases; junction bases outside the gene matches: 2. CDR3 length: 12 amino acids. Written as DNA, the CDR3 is TGCGCCAGCAGCTCGGACAGGGGCGGCTACACCTTC. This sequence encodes CASSSDRGGYTF.

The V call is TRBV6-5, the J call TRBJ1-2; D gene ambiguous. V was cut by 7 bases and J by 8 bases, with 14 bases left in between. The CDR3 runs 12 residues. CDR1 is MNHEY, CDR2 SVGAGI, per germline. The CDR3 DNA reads TGTGCCAGCACCTCCCCTTTGGCGGGCTACACCTTC. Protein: CASTSPLAGYTF.